This T cell receptor beta chain was sequenced during a study of metastatic and nonmetastatic thyroid tumors. TCRdb reprocessed the PCR reads via MiXCR. The repertoire has about 17,000 clones, approximately 30% of them found once; the top ten carry approximately 24%. No patient received treatment before thyroid surgery. This clone appeared many times. Its antigen is unidentified. Study results and caveats: Compared with benign nodules, malignant thyroid tumors were reported to have significantly higher TCR beta diversity in both blood and tumor.

The CDR3 is made up of 12 amino acids. Trimming took 8 bases from V and 2 from J; bases not matched to a gene: 3. Germline V gene lookup returns CDR1 MNHNS and CDR2 SASEGT. Sequencing was carried out using tumor tissue. The origin of this receptor is a female donor with papillary thyroid cancer or a benign thyroid nodule (not recorded which). Some clones in this sample may be carry-over from other donors' samples. The V and J genes are TRBV6-1 and TRBJ2-7; the match to TRBD1 covers 7 bases. The CDR3, as DNA: TGTGCCAGCCACAGGGGCCCCTACGAGCAGTACTTC. Its translation is CASHRGPYEQYF.